Detailed here is one T cell receptor (beta chain). This entry comes from a study of cytomegalovirus exposure and HLA in healthy donors. PCR used 60 Vbeta primers and 13 Jbeta primers. The assay was immunoSEQ multiplex PCR, and TCRdb's table has in-frame clones only and misses some. This table has around 140,000 clones, 82% appearing once. The CDR3 spans 18 residues. CDR1 and CDR2 from the germline V gene are MGHRA and YSYEKL. The V segment lost 3 bases and the J segment 5 bases; nucleotides outside the gene matches: 14. J is TRBJ2-1 and V is TRBV4-1; TRBD2 matches 9 bases. This receptor was obtained from a woman between 45 and 60 years old in good health and CMV-seropositive. The source material was PBMCs. CDR3 region: CASSQAATAGGFHNEQFF. The CDR3 DNA follows: TGCGCCAGCAGCCAGGCTGCCACAGCGGGAGGTTTCCACAATGAGCAGTTCTTC.